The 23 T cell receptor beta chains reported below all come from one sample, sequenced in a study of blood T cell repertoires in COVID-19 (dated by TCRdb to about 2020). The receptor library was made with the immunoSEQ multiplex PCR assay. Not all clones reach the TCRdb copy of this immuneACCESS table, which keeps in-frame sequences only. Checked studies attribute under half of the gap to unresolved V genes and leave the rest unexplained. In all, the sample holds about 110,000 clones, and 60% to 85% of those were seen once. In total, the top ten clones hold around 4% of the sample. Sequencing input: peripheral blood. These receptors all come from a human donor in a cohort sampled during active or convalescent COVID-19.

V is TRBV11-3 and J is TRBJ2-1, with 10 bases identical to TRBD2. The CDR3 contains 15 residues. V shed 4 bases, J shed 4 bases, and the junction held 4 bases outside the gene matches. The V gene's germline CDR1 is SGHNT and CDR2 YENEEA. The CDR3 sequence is CASSSSGRTYNEQFF. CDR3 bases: TGTGCCAGCAGCTCTAGCGGGAGAACATACAATGAGCAGTTCTTC.

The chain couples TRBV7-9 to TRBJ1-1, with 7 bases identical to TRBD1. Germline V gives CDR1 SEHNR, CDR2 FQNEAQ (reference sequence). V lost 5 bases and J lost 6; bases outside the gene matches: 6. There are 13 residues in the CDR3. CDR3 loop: CASSLTGRPEAFF. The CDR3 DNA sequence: TGTGCCAGCAGCCTGACAGGGAGGCCTGAAGCTTTCTTT.

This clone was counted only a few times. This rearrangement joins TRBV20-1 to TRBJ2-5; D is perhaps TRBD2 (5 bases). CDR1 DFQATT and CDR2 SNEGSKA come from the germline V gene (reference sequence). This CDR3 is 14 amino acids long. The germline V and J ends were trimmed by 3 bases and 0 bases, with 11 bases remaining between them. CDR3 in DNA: TGCAGTGCTAGTTCTTGGGAGTACCAAGAGACCCAGTACTTC. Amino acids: CSASSWEYQETQYF.

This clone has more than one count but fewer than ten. CDR3 coding DNA: TGTGCCAGCAGCCTAAGACAGGGGGGTGTCGAGCAGTACTTC. Amino acid sequence: CASSLRQGGVEQYF. This chain links TRBV11-2 with TRBJ2-7, with TRBD1 matching over 9 bases. Trimming took 5 bases from V and 6 from J; bases not matched to a gene: 8. Germline V gene lookup returns CDR1 SGHAT and CDR2 FQNNGV. The CDR3 is 14 residues long.

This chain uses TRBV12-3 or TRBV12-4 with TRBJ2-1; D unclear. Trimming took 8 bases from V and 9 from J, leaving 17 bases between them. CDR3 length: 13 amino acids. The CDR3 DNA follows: TGTGCCAGCGCCTCCCACTCGTTTCTTGAGCAGTTCTTC. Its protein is CASASHSFLEQFF.

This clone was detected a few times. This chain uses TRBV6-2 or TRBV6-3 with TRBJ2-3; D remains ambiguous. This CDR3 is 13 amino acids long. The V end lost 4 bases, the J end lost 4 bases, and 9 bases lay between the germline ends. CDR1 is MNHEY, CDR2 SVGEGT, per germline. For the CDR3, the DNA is TGTGCCAGCAGTTCCAGAATCGCAGATACGCAGTATTTT. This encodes CASSSRIADTQYF.

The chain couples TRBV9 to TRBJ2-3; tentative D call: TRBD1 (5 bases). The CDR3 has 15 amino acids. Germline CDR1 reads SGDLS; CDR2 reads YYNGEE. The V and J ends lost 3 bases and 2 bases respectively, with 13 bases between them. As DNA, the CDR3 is TGTGCCAGCAGCGGGACGGGCAGGGACACAGATACGCAGTATTTT. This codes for CASSGTGRDTDTQYF.

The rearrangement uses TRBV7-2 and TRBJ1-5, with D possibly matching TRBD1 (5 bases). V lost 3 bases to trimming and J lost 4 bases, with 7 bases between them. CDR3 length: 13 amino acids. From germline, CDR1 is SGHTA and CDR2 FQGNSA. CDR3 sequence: CASSLQGNQPQHF. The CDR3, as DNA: TGTGCCAGCAGCTTGCAGGGTAATCAGCCCCAGCATTTT.

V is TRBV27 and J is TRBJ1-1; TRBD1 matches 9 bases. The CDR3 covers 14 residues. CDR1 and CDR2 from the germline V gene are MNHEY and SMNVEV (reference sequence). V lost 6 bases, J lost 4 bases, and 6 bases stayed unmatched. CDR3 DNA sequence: TGTGCCAGCAGGACGACAGGGGGACGCACTGAAGCTTTCTTT. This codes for CASRTTGGRTEAFF.

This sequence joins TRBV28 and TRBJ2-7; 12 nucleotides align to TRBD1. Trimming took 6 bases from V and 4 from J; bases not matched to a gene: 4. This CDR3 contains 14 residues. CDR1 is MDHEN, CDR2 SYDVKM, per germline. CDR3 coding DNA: TGTGCCAGCAGGGGGGACAGGGGGCTTTACGAGCAGTACTTC. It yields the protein CASRGDRGLYEQYF.

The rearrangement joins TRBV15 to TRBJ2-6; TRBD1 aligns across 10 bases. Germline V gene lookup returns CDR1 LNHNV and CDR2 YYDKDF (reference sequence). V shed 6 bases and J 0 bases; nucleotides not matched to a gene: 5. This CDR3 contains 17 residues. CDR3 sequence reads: CATRTGQGISGANVLTF. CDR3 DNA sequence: TGTGCCACCAGGACGGGACAGGGGATCTCTGGGGCCAACGTCCTGACTTTC.

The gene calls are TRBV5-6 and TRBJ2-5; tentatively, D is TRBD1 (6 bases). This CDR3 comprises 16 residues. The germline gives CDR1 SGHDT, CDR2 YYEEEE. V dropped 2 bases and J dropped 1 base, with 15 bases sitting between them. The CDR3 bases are TGTGCCAGCAGCTTAAGACAGGTGGGGTCCCAAGAGACCCAGTACTTC. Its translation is CASSLRQVGSQETQYF.

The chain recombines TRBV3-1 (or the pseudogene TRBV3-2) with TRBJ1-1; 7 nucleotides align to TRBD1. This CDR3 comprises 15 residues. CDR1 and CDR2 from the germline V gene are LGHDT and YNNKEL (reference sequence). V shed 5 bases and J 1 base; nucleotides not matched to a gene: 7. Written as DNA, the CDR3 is TGTGCCAGCAGCAAAGGGGCAGGGGGGAACACTGAAGCTTTCTTT. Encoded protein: CASSKGAGGNTEAFF.

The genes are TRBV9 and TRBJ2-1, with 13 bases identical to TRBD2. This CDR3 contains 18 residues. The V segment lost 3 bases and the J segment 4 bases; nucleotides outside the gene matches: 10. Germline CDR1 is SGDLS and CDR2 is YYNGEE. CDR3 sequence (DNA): TGTGCCAGCAGCGCCCCCCGGACTAGCGGGAGCGAATACAATGAGCAGTTCTTC. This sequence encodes CASSAPRTSGSEYNEQFF.

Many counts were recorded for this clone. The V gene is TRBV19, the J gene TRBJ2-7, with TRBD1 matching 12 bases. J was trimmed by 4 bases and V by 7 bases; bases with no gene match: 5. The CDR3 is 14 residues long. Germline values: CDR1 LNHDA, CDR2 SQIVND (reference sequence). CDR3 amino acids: CASNPGQGAYEQYF. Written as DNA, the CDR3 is TGTGCCAGTAACCCGGGACAGGGGGCTTACGAGCAGTACTTC.

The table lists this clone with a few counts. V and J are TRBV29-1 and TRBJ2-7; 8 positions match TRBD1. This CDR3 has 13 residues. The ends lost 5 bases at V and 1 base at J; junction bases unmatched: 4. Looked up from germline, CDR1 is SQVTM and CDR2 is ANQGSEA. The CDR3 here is CSVRDRLSYEQYF. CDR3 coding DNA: TGCAGCGTTCGGGACAGGCTTTCCTACGAGCAGTACTTC.

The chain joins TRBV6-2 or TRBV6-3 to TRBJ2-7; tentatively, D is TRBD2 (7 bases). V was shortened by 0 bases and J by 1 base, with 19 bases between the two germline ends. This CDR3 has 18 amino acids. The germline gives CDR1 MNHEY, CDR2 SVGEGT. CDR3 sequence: CASSYSKGGSPTSYEQYF. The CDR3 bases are TGTGCCAGCAGTTACTCGAAGGGGGGGTCACCGACGTCCTACGAGCAGTACTTC.

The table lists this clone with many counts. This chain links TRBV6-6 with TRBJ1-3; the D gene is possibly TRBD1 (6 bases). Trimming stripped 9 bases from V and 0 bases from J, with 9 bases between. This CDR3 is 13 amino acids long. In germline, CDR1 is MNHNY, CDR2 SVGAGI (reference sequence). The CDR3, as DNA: TGTGCCAGTACGGACAGCTCTGGAAACACCATATATTTT. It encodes CASTDSSGNTIYF.

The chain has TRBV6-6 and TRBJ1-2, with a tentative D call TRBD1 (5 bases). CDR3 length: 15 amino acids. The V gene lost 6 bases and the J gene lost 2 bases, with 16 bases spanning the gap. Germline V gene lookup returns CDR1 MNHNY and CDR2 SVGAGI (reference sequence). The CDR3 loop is CASSRNRDSNYGYTF. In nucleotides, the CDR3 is TGTGCCAGCAGCCGGAATAGGGACTCCAACTATGGCTACACCTTC.

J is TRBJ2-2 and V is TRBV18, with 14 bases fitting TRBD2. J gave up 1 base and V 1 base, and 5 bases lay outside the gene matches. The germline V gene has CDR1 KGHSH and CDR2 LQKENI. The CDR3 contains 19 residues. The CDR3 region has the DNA TGTGCCAGCTCACCACAAGGGACTAGCGGGAGAATGAACACCGGGGAGCTGTTTTTT. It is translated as CASSPQGTSGRMNTGELFF.

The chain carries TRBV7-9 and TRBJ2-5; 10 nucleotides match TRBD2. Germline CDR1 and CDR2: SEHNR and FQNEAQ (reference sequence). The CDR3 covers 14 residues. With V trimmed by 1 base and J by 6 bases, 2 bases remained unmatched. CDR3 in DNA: TGTGCCAGCAGCTTAGGAACTAGCGGGAAGACCCAGTACTTC. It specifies CASSLGTSGKTQYF.

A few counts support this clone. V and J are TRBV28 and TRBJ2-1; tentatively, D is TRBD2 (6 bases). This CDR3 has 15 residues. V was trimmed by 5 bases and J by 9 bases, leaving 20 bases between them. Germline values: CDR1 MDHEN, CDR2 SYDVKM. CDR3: CASSPTNGLRGEQFF. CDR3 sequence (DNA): TGTGCCAGCAGTCCGACGAATGGACTACGTGGTGAGCAGTTCTTC. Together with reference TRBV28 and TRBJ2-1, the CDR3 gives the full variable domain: DVKVTQSSRYLVKRTGEKVFLECVQDMDHENMFWYRQDPGLGLRLIYFSYDVKMKEKGDIPEGYSVSREKKERFSLILESASTNQTSMYLCASSPTNGLRGEQFFGPGTRLTVL.

The DNA of the CDR3 is TGTGCCAGCAGCTTAGTTCTCGGGACAGGGGTCACAGATACGCAGTATTTT. It encodes CASSLVLGTGVTDTQYF. The chain employs TRBV7-6 and TRBJ2-3, with TRBD1 matching over 10 bases. The germline V gene has CDR1 SGHVS and CDR2 FNYEAQ. The CDR3 sequence is 17 residues long. V lost 1 base, J lost 2 bases, and 6 bases stayed unmatched.